The 15 T cell receptor beta chains listed next were all sequenced from one sample in a study of T cell repertoires in cytomegalovirus infection. TCRdb recomputed calls from the reads with MiXCR, one row per CDR3 protein. Here the sample spans approximately 190,000 distinct CDR3 sequences, roughly 27% being singletons. Sample: PBMCs. The receptors here all came from a human donor in good health (CMV status not recorded). Some clones in this sample may be carry-over from other donors' samples.

The table lists this clonotype with many counts. This rearrangement joins TRBV11-2 to TRBJ1-3; no definite D call. Trimming cost V 5 bases and J 2 bases, with 10 bases left between them. The CDR3 sequence is 14 residues long. CDR1 is SGHAT, CDR2 FQNNGV, per germline. In DNA form, the CDR3 reads TGTGCCAGCAGCGGCGGGGTTCCTGGAAACACCATATATTTT. It encodes CASSGGVPGNTIYF.

This clonotype was seen repeatedly, ten times or more. This chain uses TRBV7-2 with TRBJ2-7; D is perhaps TRBD2 (5 bases). Looked up from germline, CDR1 is SGHTA and CDR2 is FQGNSA. V was trimmed by 1 base and J by 0 bases, leaving 13 bases between them. The CDR3 totals 16 residues. The CDR3 loop reads CASSLVAGASSYEQYF. In nucleotides, the CDR3 is TGTGCCAGCAGCTTAGTCGCGGGTGCCAGCTCCTACGAGCAGTACTTC.

In its sample, this clonotype was seen a few times. This chain links TRBV5-1 with TRBJ2-2; 9 positions agree with TRBD2. With V trimmed by 2 bases and J by 5 bases, 7 bases remained unmatched. Germline loops: CDR1 SGHRS, CDR2 YFSETQ. The CDR3 runs 16 residues. CDR3 in amino acids: CASSFSSGGITGELFF. Here the CDR3 DNA reads TGCGCCAGCAGCTTCAGTAGCGGGGGCATTACCGGGGAGCTGTTTTTT.

V gene TRBV7-2 combines with J gene TRBJ2-7, with 9 bases matching TRBD2. The junction had 1 base not matched to a gene; V was cut back by 4 bases and J by 0 bases. This CDR3 has 14 residues. Per the germline V gene, CDR1 is SGHTA and CDR2 is FQGNSA. CDR3 sequence (DNA): TGTGCCAGCAGCTCTAGCGGGGACTCCTACGAGCAGTACTTC. Amino acid sequence: CASSSSGDSYEQYF.

This clonotype was seen a few times. As DNA, the CDR3 is TGCAGCGTACACGCCGGGACAGGGGGCTACGAGCAGTACTTC. Translated: CSVHAGTGGYEQYF. V gene TRBV29-1 combines with J gene TRBJ2-7; 11 nucleotides line up with TRBD1. Germline lookup yields CDR1 SQVTM and CDR2 ANQGSEA. This CDR3 has 14 amino acids. J lost 3 bases, V lost 6 bases, and 7 bases had no gene match.

This clonotype was counted many times. The V call is TRBV2, the J call TRBJ1-4, with 7 bases identical to TRBD1. Germline assignment: CDR1 SNHLY and CDR2 FYNNEI. The CDR3 consists of 15 residues. J lost 4 bases, V lost 6 bases, and 8 bases had no gene match. CDR3 nucleotides: TGTGCCAGCAGGGCGAGGGGACAGTATAATGAAAAACTGTTTTTT. As protein: CASRARGQYNEKLFF. Supplemented by reference TRBV2 and TRBJ1-4, the full variable domain reads EPEVTQTPSHQVTQMGQEVILRCVPISNHLYFYWYRQILGQKVEFLVSFYNNEISEKSEIFDDQFSVERPDGSNFTLKIRSTKLEDSAMYFCASRARGQYNEKLFFGSGTQLSVL.

This clonotype was counted many times. This chain uses TRBV27 with TRBJ2-1; 12 bases agree with TRBD2. J gave up 16 bases and V 5 bases, and 9 bases lay outside the gene matches. Germline CDR1 and CDR2: MNHEY and SMNVEV (reference sequence). The CDR3 covers 13 residues. CDR3 sequence: CASSVSSGGAEFF. CDR3 in DNA: TGTGCCAGCAGTGTGTCTAGCGGGGGGGCCGAATTCTTC.

This chain joins TRBV7-2 and TRBJ1-3; D gene ambiguous. The CDR3 sequence is 14 residues long. Looked up from germline, CDR1 is SGHTA and CDR2 is FQGNSA. Trimming shortened V by 4 bases and J by 0 bases, and 7 bases separated the two germline ends. The CDR3 loop is CASSSGDSGNTIYF. The CDR3 nucleotides read TGTGCCAGCAGCTCCGGGGACTCTGGAAACACCATATATTTT.

This clonotype was seen more than once but under ten times. Written as DNA, the CDR3 is TGTGCCAGCAGCTTAGGGGTCGCTCCCTTGAGAAACATTCAGTACTTC. This gives the protein CASSLGVAPLRNIQYF. The rearrangement links TRBV7-9 to TRBJ2-4; D ambiguous. The CDR3 contains 16 residues. Germline CDR1 is SEHNR and CDR2 is FQNEAQ (reference sequence). V lost 1 base and J 6 bases, leaving 16 bases between the germline ends.

This clonotype was observed a few times. The rearrangement joins TRBV12-3 or TRBV12-4 to TRBJ2-4; 10 bases fit TRBD1. The CDR3 runs to 13 residues. V dropped 4 bases and J dropped 8; count of bases not matched to a gene: 2. CDR3 amino acids: CASSWTGGDIQYF. The DNA for the CDR3 is TGTGCCAGCAGTTGGACAGGGGGGGACATTCAGTACTTC.

This clonotype was seen a handful of times. The chain combines TRBV5-1 with TRBJ2-6; TRBD2 agrees at 8 bases. The CDR3 consists of 16 residues. Germline assignment: CDR1 SGHRS and CDR2 YFSETQ. V shed 1 base and J 4 bases; nucleotides not matched to a gene: 4. This CDR3 is CASSLRPSGGANVLTF. As DNA, the CDR3 is TGCGCCAGCAGCTTGAGGCCTAGCGGGGGGGCCAACGTCCTGACTTTC.

The chain recombines TRBV5-4 with TRBJ1-3; D remains ambiguous. The CDR3 covers 16 residues. CDR1 SGHNT and CDR2 YYREEE come from the germline V gene (reference sequence). Trimming removed 2 bases from V and 0 bases from J, with 12 bases in between. The CDR3, as DNA: TGTGCCAGCAGCTTTTTACCTGAAAACTCTGGAAACACCATATATTTT. Translating gives CASSFLPENSGNTIYF.

V and J are TRBV14 and TRBJ2-7; D is perhaps TRBD2 (5 bases). Germline CDR1 and CDR2: SGHDN and FVKESK. The V and J ends lost 1 base and 5 bases respectively, with 12 bases between them. This CDR3 is built from 14 residues. CDR3 sequence: CASSQGQMRDEQYF. CDR3 in DNA: TGTGCCAGCAGCCAAGGGCAGATGAGGGACGAGCAGTACTTC.

This clonotype was observed a few times. CDR3 nucleotide sequence: TGTGCCAGCAGCTTAAAGGGTTGGAATGAAGCTTTCTTT. Translation: CASSLKGWNEAFF. This sequence joins TRBV7-3 and TRBJ1-1, with D unclear. The CDR3 contains 13 residues. Germline V gene lookup returns CDR1 SGHTA and CDR2 FQGTGA. The V end lost 1 base, the J end lost 7 bases, and 10 bases lay between the germline ends.

The chain recombines TRBV27 with TRBJ1-1, with D unresolved. V was cut by 5 bases and J by 6 bases, with 13 bases left in between. This CDR3 is built from 13 residues. CDR1 MNHEY and CDR2 SMNVEV come from the germline V gene (reference sequence). CDR3 amino acids: CASSPLGFAEAFF. DNA for the CDR3: TGTGCCAGCAGTCCCCTGGGGTTCGCTGAAGCTTTCTTT.